This T cell receptor (beta chain) originates from a study of blood T cell repertoires in COVID-19. Whole-study context: The United States, Italy and Spain provided the acute and convalescent COVID-19 samples. PBMCs, B-cell-depleted T cells, or T cells provided the cDNA or gDNA that made up the material.

This CDR3 is 13 amino acids long. After removal of 4 bases from V and 5 bases from J, the junction contained 4 bases not matched to a gene. In germline, CDR1 is KGHSH, CDR2 LQKENI. In its sample, this clone was seen a few times. As processed by the authors: Reference gene primer amplification gave nucleated cell count estimates. The repertoire was sequenced with immunoSEQ multiplex PCR; TCRdb's copy has only in-frame clones and lacks some. D and trimming come from the DNA, and the V and J calls and clone size come from that table. This sample has around 140,000 clones, with around 87% found just once.

The J gene is TRBJ1-1, the V gene TRBV18, with TRBD1 identical over 7 bases. The source is a man between 65 and 85 years old with active COVID-19. The specimen sequenced was peripheral blood. The CDR3 here is CASSRPGGTEAFF. CDR3 nucleotide sequence: TGTGCCAGCTCACGGCCAGGGGGGACTGAAGCTTTCTTT. Together with reference TRBV18 and TRBJ1-1, the CDR3 gives the full variable domain: NAGVMQNPRHLVRRRGQEARLRCSPMKGHSHVYWYRQLPEEGLKFMVYLQKENIIDESGMPKERFSAEFPKEGPSILRIQQVVRGDSAAYFCASSRPGGTEAFFGQGTRLTVV.